Shown below are 5 T cell receptor beta chains from a single sample sequenced in a study of shared clonotypes between healthy human individuals. Naive CD8 cells comprised CD45RO-negative, CCR7-positively selected cells, excluding terminally differentiated effector memory CD45RA+ cells. Using immunoSEQ multiplex PCR, the repertoire was profiled, and TCRdb retains in-frame clones only, with some absent. Counted here are 2 million to 2.5 million clones, more than 85% occurring once; the ten biggest clones make up around 1.7%. The specimen was naive CD8+ T cells from PBMCs. The receptors were sampled from a man between 18 and 29 years old in good health. Some clones in this sample may be carry-over from other donors' samples.

The rearrangement uses TRBV12-5 and TRBJ2-1, with TRBD2 matching 7 bases. CDR3 length: 11 residues. CDR1 LGHNT and CDR2 FRNRAP come from the germline V gene. Trimming cost V 6 bases and J 12 bases; bases outside gene matches: 5. Here the CDR3 reads CASGWGGPQFF. The CDR3 DNA reads as TGTGCTAGTGGCTGGGGGGGACCGCAGTTCTTC.

The chain is built from TRBV9 and TRBJ1-3; maybe TRBD1 (6 bases). The CDR3 loop spans 14 amino acids. Looked up from germline, CDR1 is SGDLS and CDR2 is YYNGEE. V gave up 6 bases and J gave up 0 bases, with 10 bases separating them. CDR3 in amino acids: CASTLGGSGNTIYF. CDR3 in DNA: TGTGCCAGCACCTTAGGGGGCTCTGGAAACACCATATATTTT.

Notes on this clone: At the DNA level, this CDR3 is encoded by other sequences in the same sample as well. The chain's CDR3 is CASSLTVNTEAFF. The CDR3 nucleotides are TGTGCCAGCAGCCTGACGGTGAACACTGAAGCTTTCTTT. V and J are TRBV28 and TRBJ1-1; unclear D gene. In germline, CDR1 is MDHEN, CDR2 SYDVKM. The CDR3 spans 13 residues. The V and J ends lost 6 bases and 0 bases respectively, with 8 bases between them.

In this sample, this clone turned up once. The chain recombines TRBV5-8 with TRBJ2-5; D assignment may be TRBD1 or TRBD2 (5 bases each). The CDR3 has 16 residues. CDR1 and CDR2 (germline): SGHTS, YDEGEE. The germline V and J ends were trimmed by 5 bases and 10 bases, with 27 bases remaining between them. The CDR3: CASRGVLGWAQPYQYF. CDR3 nucleotides: TGTGCCAGCAGGGGGGTGTTGGGTTGGGCCCAACCGTACCAGTACTTC. Filled out from reference TRBV5-8 and TRBJ2-5, the complete variable domain reads EAGVTQSPTHLIKTRGQQATLRCSPISGHTSVYWYQQALGLGLQFLLWYDEGEERNRGNFPPRFSGRQFPNYSSELNVNALELEDSALYLCASRGVLGWAQPYQYFGPGTRLLVL.

V usage is TRBV11-2 and J usage is TRBJ1-2, with 9 bases fitting TRBD1. Trimming took 3 bases from V and 6 from J; bases not matched to a gene: 8. The germline gives CDR1 SGHAT, CDR2 FQNNGV. The CDR3 is 15 amino acids. DNA of the CDR3: TGTGCCAGCAGCTTGGGGGACAGGGTGGCCGATGGCTACACCTTC. It translates to CASSLGDRVADGYTF.